Described below is a single T cell receptor (beta chain) sequence and its context. These data belong to a study of blood T cell repertoires in COVID-19. Study-wide context: Acute-phase and convalescent COVID-19 samples originated in the United States, Italy and Spain.

V was pared by 7 bases and J by 10 bases, with 19 bases between. CDR3 length: 12 residues. Germline values: CDR1 SQVTM, CDR2 ANQGSEA. The protocol was immunoSEQ multiplex PCR, while the TCRdb copy is restricted to in-frame clones and leaves out a portion. The table has approximately 190,000 clones, 88% seen once. The sequenced material came from peripheral blood. The chain has TRBV29-1 and TRBJ1-2, with D tentatively TRBD1 (5 bases). The clonotype originates from a man aged 40-55 years with active or convalescent COVID-19. In DNA, the CDR3 is TGCAGCGCCCCCGGGACTACGAATTCCTACACCTTC. Encoded protein: CSAPGTTNSYTF. The full variable domain, its missing parts supplied by reference TRBV29-1 and TRBJ1-2, is SAVISQKPSRDICQRGTSLTIQCQVDSQVTMMFWYRQQPGQSLTLIATANQGSEATYESGFVIDKFPISRPNLTFSTLTVSNMSPEDSSIYLCSAPGTTNSYTFGSGTRLTVV.